This T cell receptor beta chain comes out of a study of blood T cell repertoires in COVID-19. V shed 3 bases and J 4 bases; nucleotides not matched to a gene: 9. The CDR3 has 16 residues. CDR1 and CDR2 from the germline V gene are SGHRS and YFSETQ. Produced via immunoSEQ multiplex PCR; TCRdb's table is partial and in-frame only. The sample has some 120,000 clones, around four fifths seen once. Sequenced input: peripheral blood. V is TRBV5-1 and J is TRBJ2-3, with 9 bases identical to TRBD1. The source is a human donor in a cohort sampled during active COVID-19. The CDR3 loop is CASSSKTGGEADTQYF. CDR3 sequence (DNA): TGCGCCAGCAGCTCCAAAACAGGGGGCGAGGCAGATACGCAGTATTTT.